The next 27 T cell receptor beta chains were all read from a single sample in a study of shared clonotypes between healthy human individuals. It was CD45RO-negative cells, positively selected for CCR7, that made up naive CD8 cells, with terminally differentiated effector memory CD45RA+ cells excluded. Assay: immunoSEQ multiplex PCR; the TCRdb copy retains only in-frame clones and omits some. In the table there are more than 2 million clones, around 93% of which are singletons. The sample taken for sequencing was naive CD8+ T cells from PBMCs. These receptors were taken from a man aged 18 to 30 in good health. Some clones in this sample may be carry-over from other donors' samples.

The V call is TRBV27, the J call TRBJ2-7; D is unclear. The CDR3 has 12 amino acids. Germline-derived CDR1 and CDR2 are MNHEY and SMNVEV (reference sequence). The V and J ends lost 6 bases and 6 bases respectively, with 12 bases between them. The CDR3 bases are TGTGCCAGCAGGTCTCGTGGGCGCGAGCAGTACTTC. It encodes CASRSRGREQYF.

The chain uses TRBV28 and TRBJ2-7; 7 positions agree with TRBD2. In germline, CDR1 is MDHEN, CDR2 SYDVKM. V lost 8 bases and J lost 3; bases outside the gene matches: 4. This CDR3 is 12 amino acids long. The DNA for the CDR3 is TGTGCCAGCCACTCGGGGGGCTACGAGCAGTACTTC. It specifies CASHSGGYEQYF.

The V and J genes are TRBV7-2 and TRBJ1-4; D unresolved. V lost 1 base, J lost 7 bases, and 16 bases lay in between. Germline V gene sequence: CDR1 SGHTA, CDR2 FQGNSA. CDR3 length: 16 amino acids. The CDR3 bases are TGTGCCAGCAGCTTAGTGTTTGGGAAGGAAGGTGAAAAACTGTTTTTT. Translated, it gives CASSLVFGKEGEKLFF.

The chain combines TRBV29-1 with TRBJ2-1, with 12 nucleotides matching TRBD2. The V gene's germline CDR1 is SQVTM and CDR2 ANQGSEA. CDR3 length: 18 amino acids. V gave up 7 bases and J gave up 2 bases; unmatched junction bases: 15. The CDR3 here is CSAEGLAGPKLAYNEQFF. In DNA form, the CDR3 reads TGCAGCGCTGAGGGACTAGCGGGTCCCAAGCTGGCCTACAATGAGCAGTTCTTC.

The V call is TRBV11-2, the J call TRBJ2-7; D might be TRBD2 (5 bases). The CDR3 extends over 13 amino acids. V lost 1 base to trimming and J lost 4 bases, with 8 bases between them. Germline V lookup: CDR1 SGHAT, CDR2 FQNNGV. This CDR3 reads CASSLGIAYEQYF. CDR3 nucleotide sequence: TGTGCCAGCAGCTTAGGGATAGCGTACGAGCAGTACTTC.

V and J are TRBV14 and TRBJ2-4, with 13 bases fitting TRBD2. With V trimmed by 4 bases and J by 3 bases, 12 bases remained unmatched. The CDR3 is 19 residues long. In germline, CDR1 is SGHDN, CDR2 FVKESK. CDR3 residues: CASSPSPPGLAGVKNIQYF. The CDR3 bases are TGTGCCAGCAGCCCTTCCCCTCCAGGACTAGCGGGAGTCAAAAACATTCAGTACTTC.

About this clone: This CDR3 is also generated by other DNA sequences in the sample. The rearrangement joins TRBV27 to TRBJ1-2; D unresolved. V was shortened by 3 bases and J by 2 bases, with 10 bases between the two germline ends. CDR1 is MNHEY and CDR2 is SMNVEV in the germline V gene (reference sequence). This CDR3 has 14 residues. CDR3 coding DNA: TGTGCCAGCAGTTTCGGAAGGGCCAACTATGGCTACACCTTC. Protein: CASSFGRANYGYTF.

This chain connects TRBV9 to TRBJ2-7; 8 nucleotides line up with TRBD1. V was clipped by 3 bases and J by 5 bases; unmatched bases: 13. Germline V gene sequence: CDR1 SGDLS, CDR2 YYNGEE. This CDR3 region has 16 residues. CDR3 DNA: TGTGCCAGCAGCGCCTTGGACAGGGAAGAGGTCGACGAGCAGTACTTC. It encodes CASSALDREEVDEQYF. The whole variable domain, filled in from reference TRBV9 and TRBJ2-7, reads DSGVTQTPKHLITATGQRVTLRCSPRSGDLSVYWYQQSLDQGLQFLIQYYNGEERAKGNILERFSAQQFPDLHSELNLSSLELGDSALYFCASSALDREEVDEQYFGPGTRLTVT.

The chain combines TRBV27 with TRBJ1-4; 8 nucleotides line up with TRBD1. After removal of 5 bases from V and 10 bases from J, the junction contained 3 bases not matched to a gene. This CDR3 has 12 residues. CDR1 and CDR2 from the germline V gene are MNHEY and SMNVEV (reference sequence). CDR3 sequence (DNA): TGTGCCAGCAGTGATGACAGGGGAAAACTGTTTTTT. It yields the protein CASSDDRGKLFF.

This sequence joins TRBV27 and TRBJ2-7; 8 bases line up with TRBD1. Germline CDR1 and CDR2: MNHEY and SMNVEV (reference sequence). The CDR3 totals 15 residues. After removal of 5 bases from V and 2 bases from J, the junction contained 8 bases not matched to a gene. CDR3 sequence (DNA): TGTGCCAGCAGTACCCGGACAGGGAATACCTACGAGCAGTACTTC. This sequence encodes CASSTRTGNTYEQYF.

V usage is TRBV7-9 and J usage is TRBJ2-1; 8 bases fit TRBD2. The J segment lost 1 base and the V segment lost 6 bases, leaving 5 bases of the junction unmatched. This CDR3 region has 15 residues. CDR1 and CDR2 from the germline V gene are SEHNR and FQNEAQ (reference sequence). The CDR3 nucleotides read TGTGCCAGCAGGGGTGCGGGAGGTTCCTACAATGAGCAGTTCTTC. This translates into CASRGAGGSYNEQFF.

The V call is TRBV28, the J call TRBJ2-7, with 11 bases aligning to TRBD1. The V gene end was trimmed by 2 bases and the J gene end by 2 bases; junction bases not matched to a gene: 5. Germline V gene sequence: CDR1 MDHEN, CDR2 SYDVKM. The CDR3 consists of 16 residues. CDR3 amino acids: CASSLPDRGLTYEQYF. CDR3 nucleotide sequence: TGTGCCAGCAGTTTACCGGACAGGGGGCTAACCTACGAGCAGTACTTC. Combining the CDR3 with reference TRBV28 and TRBJ2-7 gives the whole variable domain DVKVTQSSRYLVKRTGEKVFLECVQDMDHENMFWYRQDPGLGLRLIYFSYDVKMKEKGDIPEGYSVSREKKERFSLILESASTNQTSMYLCASSLPDRGLTYEQYFGPGTRLTVT.

This chain uses TRBV4-1 with TRBJ1-6; 7 bases are a match to TRBD1. CDR1 is MGHRA and CDR2 is YSYEKL in the germline V gene. The CDR3 covers 13 residues. The V segment lost 8 bases and the J segment 8 bases; nucleotides outside the gene matches: 6. DNA for the CDR3: TGCGCCAGCCAACAGGGGCGTGATTCACCCCTCCACTTT. Protein sequence: CASQQGRDSPLHF.

In DNA form, the CDR3 reads TGTGCCAGCACCCCCCGTGGGTTGTCAGGCGAGCAGTACTTC. This gives the protein CASTPRGLSGEQYF. V is TRBV5-6 and J is TRBJ2-7, with D hard to call. CDR3 size: 14 residues. Trimming pared 6 bases from V and 6 bases from J, leaving 19 bases between. Germline assignment: CDR1 SGHDT and CDR2 YYEEEE.

Note on this clone: Distinct nucleotide sequences in the sample also encode this CDR3. The chain uses TRBV11-2 and TRBJ2-5; D unresolved. V was shortened by 2 bases and J by 5 bases, with 6 bases between the two germline ends. The CDR3 has 12 residues. CDR1 and CDR2 from the germline V gene are SGHAT and FQNNGV. The CDR3 loop reads CASSLLGETQYF. CDR3 in DNA: TGTGCCAGCAGCTTATTGGGGGAGACCCAGTACTTC.

V usage is TRBV11-2 and J usage is TRBJ1-1; 7 nucleotides agree with TRBD1. Germline-derived CDR1 and CDR2 are SGHAT and FQNNGV. The CDR3 has 15 amino acids. With 5 bases clipped from V and 2 bases from J, the junction kept 8 bases outside the gene matches. The chain's CDR3 is CASSKQTGINTEAFF. The CDR3 bases are TGTGCCAGCAGCAAGCAGACAGGGATCAACACTGAAGCTTTCTTT.

Concerning this clone itself: Other DNA sequences from this sample encode an identical CDR3 as well. The chain recombines TRBV28 with TRBJ2-1; TRBD2 agrees at 9 bases. The length of the CDR3 is 15 residues. CDR1 MDHEN and CDR2 SYDVKM come from the germline V gene. The V and J ends lost 4 bases and 0 bases, in that order; junction bases with no gene match: 1. The CDR3 here is CASSSLAGSYNEQFF. As DNA, the CDR3 is TGTGCCAGCAGTTCACTAGCGGGCTCCTACAATGAGCAGTTCTTC.

Written as DNA, the CDR3 is TGTGCCAGCAGTAGAGGGTTGGCGGGATACCAAGAGACCCAGTACTTC. Translated: CASSRGLAGYQETQYF. The chain links TRBV7-9 to TRBJ2-5; TRBD2 is a possible D gene (6 bases). The length of the CDR3 is 16 residues. Germline V gene lookup returns CDR1 SEHNR and CDR2 FQNEAQ (reference sequence). V lost 6 bases and J lost 0, with 17 bases in between.

This chain joins TRBV2 and TRBJ1-5; D is unresolved. This CDR3 has 15 amino acids. V was shortened by 3 bases and J by 5 bases, with 14 bases between the two germline ends. Germline V gives CDR1 SNHLY, CDR2 FYNNEI. The CDR3, as DNA: TGTGCCAGCAGTGATCCCCGGGCCACTGATCAGCCCCAGCATTTT. Its protein is CASSDPRATDQPQHF.

The CDR3: CASSEVIASRSYEQYF. The DNA for the CDR3 is TGTGCCAGCAGTGAAGTGATAGCGAGCCGGTCCTACGAGCAGTACTTC. The chain links TRBV6-1 to TRBJ2-7, with D possibly matching TRBD2 (5 bases). The CDR3 length is 16 residues. The germline CDR1 and CDR2 sequences are MNHNS and SASEGT. V shed 1 base and J shed 1 base, with 14 bases lying between them.

The chain recombines TRBV25-1 with TRBJ2-1; tentatively, D is TRBD1 (5 bases). This CDR3 is built from 12 residues. V was trimmed by 10 bases and J by 9 bases, leaving 16 bases between them. Germline V gene lookup returns CDR1 MGHDK and CDR2 SYGVNS. CDR3 protein: CATLGAGTEQFF. In DNA form, the CDR3 reads TGTGCCACGTTAGGGGCCGGAACTGAGCAGTTCTTC. Using reference TRBV25-1 and TRBJ2-1 for the parts outside the CDR3, the full variable domain is EADIYQTPRYLVIGTGKKITLECSQTMGHDKMYWYQQDPGMELHLIHYSYGVNSTEKGDLSSESTVSRIRTEHFPLTLESARPSHTSQYLCATLGAGTEQFFGPGTRLTVL.

The chain links TRBV9 to TRBJ1-1; D is possibly TRBD1 (5 bases). V gave up 3 bases and J gave up 4 bases, with 16 bases separating them. The germline V gene encodes CDR1 SGDLS and CDR2 YYNGEE. This CDR3 has 15 residues. The DNA for the CDR3 is TGTGCCAGCAGCGGCCGGTCCGGTGGGGGCACTGAAGCTTTCTTT. Its protein product is CASSGRSGGGTEAFF.

The rearrangement uses TRBV4-1 and TRBJ2-3; TRBD2 matches 13 bases. V lost 6 bases and J lost 0; bases outside the gene matches: 9. Germline V gene sequence: CDR1 MGHRA, CDR2 YSYEKL. The CDR3 has 18 residues. In DNA form, the CDR3 reads TGCGCCAGCAGTTCCCGGACTAGCGGGAGTTCTAGCACAGATACGCAGTATTTT. Translation: CASSSRTSGSSSTDTQYF.

This clone was observed a few times. This chain links TRBV5-5 with TRBJ1-1; D is ambiguous. Germline V gene sequence: CDR1 SGHKS, CDR2 YYEKEE (reference sequence). V lost 3 bases, J lost 4 bases, and 13 bases lay in between. The CDR3 runs to 14 residues. The CDR3 nucleotides read TGTGCCAGCAGCTGGACCAGAGTCATCACTGAAGCTTTCTTT. Translating gives CASSWTRVITEAFF. Complete variable domain (other parts from reference TRBV5-5 and TRBJ1-1): DAGVTQSPTHLIKTRGQQVTLRCSPISGHKSVSWYQQVLGQGPQFIFQYYEKEERGRGNFPDRFSARQFPNYSSELNVNALLLGDSALYLCASSWTRVITEAFFGQGTRLTVV.

The chain couples TRBV27 to TRBJ1-5; 11 bases agree with TRBD1. The CDR3 runs 18 residues. Trimming took 5 bases from V and 3 from J; bases not matched to a gene: 12. Per germline, CDR1 MNHEY and CDR2 SMNVEV (reference sequence). The CDR3 DNA reads TGTGCCAGCAGTGCGACTACCCGGGACAGGGGGAACAATCAGCCCCAGCATTTT. This translates into CASSATTRDRGNNQPQHF.

This chain joins TRBV19 and TRBJ2-2, with D possibly matching TRBD2 (6 bases). Germline CDR1 reads LNHDA; CDR2 reads SQIVND (reference sequence). The V end lost 8 bases, the J end lost 7 bases, and 11 bases lay between the germline ends. The CDR3 totals 12 residues. CDR3 nucleotide sequence: TGTGCCAGTTTCCGGGGGAGCGGGGAGCTGTTTTTT. This gives the protein CASFRGSGELFF.

This clone appeared a few times. The CDR3 DNA is TGTGCTAGTGCCAGACAGTGGGGGAACACTGAAGCTTTCTTT. Translated, it gives CASARQWGNTEAFF. The J gene is TRBJ1-1, the V gene TRBV12-5; the D gene is possibly TRBD1 (5 bases). The CDR3 has 14 residues. Germline CDR1 reads LGHNT; CDR2 reads FRNRAP. Trimming pared 7 bases from V and 1 base from J, leaving 13 bases between.